Sequencing of this T cell receptor beta chain was carried out in a study of blood T cell repertoires in COVID-19. CDR1 SGDLS and CDR2 YYNGEE come from the germline V gene. The CDR3 has 14 residues. V lost 3 bases and J 2 bases, leaving 11 bases between the germline ends. Some clones are missing from TCRdb's copy, which holds only in-frame ones; the method was immunoSEQ multiplex PCR. The sample consists of tens of thousands of clones, about 92% of them appearing once. This chain uses TRBV9 with TRBJ1-2; no reliable D call. The source of this sequence is a human donor in a cohort sampled during active COVID-19. The sequencing input was peripheral blood. The CDR3 reads CASSAWQKNYGYTF. CDR3 in DNA: TGTGCCAGCAGCGCGTGGCAGAAAAACTATGGCTACACCTTC.